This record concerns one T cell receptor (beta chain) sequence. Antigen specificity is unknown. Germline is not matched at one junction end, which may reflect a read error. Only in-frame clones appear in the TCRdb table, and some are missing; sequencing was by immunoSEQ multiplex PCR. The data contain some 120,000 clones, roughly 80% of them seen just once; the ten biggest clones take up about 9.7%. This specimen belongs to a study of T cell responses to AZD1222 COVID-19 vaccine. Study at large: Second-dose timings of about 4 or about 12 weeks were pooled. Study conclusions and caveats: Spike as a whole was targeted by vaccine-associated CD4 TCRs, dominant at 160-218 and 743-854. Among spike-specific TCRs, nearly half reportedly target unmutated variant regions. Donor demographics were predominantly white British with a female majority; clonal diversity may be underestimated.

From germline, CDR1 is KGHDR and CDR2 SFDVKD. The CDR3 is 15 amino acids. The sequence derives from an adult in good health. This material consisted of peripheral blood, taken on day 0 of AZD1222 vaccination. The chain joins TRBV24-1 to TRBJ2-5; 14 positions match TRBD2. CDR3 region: CAASARLAGGETQYF. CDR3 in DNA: TGTGCCGCCAGTGCGAGACTAGCGGGAGGGGAGACCCAGTACTTC.